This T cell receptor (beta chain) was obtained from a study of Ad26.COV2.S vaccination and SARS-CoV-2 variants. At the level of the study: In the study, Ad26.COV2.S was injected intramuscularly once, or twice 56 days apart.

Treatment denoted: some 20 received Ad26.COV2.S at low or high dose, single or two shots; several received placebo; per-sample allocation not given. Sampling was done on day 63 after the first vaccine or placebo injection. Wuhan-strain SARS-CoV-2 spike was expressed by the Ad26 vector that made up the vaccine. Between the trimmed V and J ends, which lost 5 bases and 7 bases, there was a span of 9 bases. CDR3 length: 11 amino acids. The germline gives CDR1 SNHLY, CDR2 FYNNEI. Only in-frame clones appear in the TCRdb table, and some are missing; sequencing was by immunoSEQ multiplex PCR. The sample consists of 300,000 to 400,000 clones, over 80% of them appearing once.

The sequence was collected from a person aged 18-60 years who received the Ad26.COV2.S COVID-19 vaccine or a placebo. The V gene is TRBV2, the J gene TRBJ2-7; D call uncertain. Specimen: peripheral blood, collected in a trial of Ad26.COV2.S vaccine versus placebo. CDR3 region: CASSTIWEQYF. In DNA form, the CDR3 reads TGTGCCAGCAGTACAATCTGGGAGCAGTACTTC.